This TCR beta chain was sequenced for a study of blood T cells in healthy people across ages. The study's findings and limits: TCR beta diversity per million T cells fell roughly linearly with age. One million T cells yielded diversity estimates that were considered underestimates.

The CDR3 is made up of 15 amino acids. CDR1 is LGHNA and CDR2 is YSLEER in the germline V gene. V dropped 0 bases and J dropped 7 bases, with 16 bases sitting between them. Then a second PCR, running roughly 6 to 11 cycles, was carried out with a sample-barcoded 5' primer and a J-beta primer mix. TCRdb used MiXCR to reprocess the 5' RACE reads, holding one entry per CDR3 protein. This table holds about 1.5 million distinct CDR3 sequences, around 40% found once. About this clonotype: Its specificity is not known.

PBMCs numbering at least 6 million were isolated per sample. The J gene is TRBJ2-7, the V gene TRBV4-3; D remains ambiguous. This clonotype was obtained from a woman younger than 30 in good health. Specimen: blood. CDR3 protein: CASSQERGVSLEQYF. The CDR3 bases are TGCGCCAGCAGCCAAGAACGTGGGGTCTCATTAGAGCAGTACTTC.